This TCR beta chain was identified during a study of chemoradiotherapy in HPV16-positive cancers. Over chemoradiotherapy, repertoires were sampled more than once. Findings and caveats of the study: Non-HPV-specific T cells did not expand in tumors during treatment, whereas candidate HPV-specific clones and E7-related motifs did.

Sequencing was performed with immunoSEQ multiplex PCR; in TCRdb, only in-frame clones are kept and a portion is missing. The data show thousands of clones, around 66% seen once. With 3 bases clipped from V and 4 bases from J, the junction kept 9 bases outside the gene matches. Germline V CDR1 and CDR2: GTSNPN, SVGIG (reference sequence). The CDR3 totals 15 residues. On this clone itself: Its antigen remains unknown.

The V call is TRBV30, the J call TRBJ1-5; TRBD1 agrees at 7 bases. The sample was gathered from a patient who underwent chemoradiotherapy. The sequence came from a human donor with HPV-associated anogenital cancer. CDR3: CAWSRAGQFNQPQHF. CDR3 coding DNA: TGTGCCTGGAGCCGAGCGGGACAGTTTAATCAGCCCCAGCATTTT.